This T cell receptor (beta chain) was identified during a study of blood T cells in healthy people across ages. It was with a sample-barcoded 5' primer and a J-beta primer mix that a second PCR of about 6 to 12 cycles was run. Every sample produced at least 2.5 million CDR3-containing paired-end reads. One entry per CDR3 protein results from TCRdb running MiXCR on the 5' RACE reads. The sample lists more than 650,000 distinct CDR3 sequences, approximately 24% occurring once. Germline CDR1 reads DFQATT; CDR2 reads SNEGSKA (reference sequence). This CDR3 has 15 residues. V dropped 0 bases and J dropped 3; count of bases not matched to a gene: 5. This sample also belongs to another study, concerning T cells of mothers and their children. Turning to that study: Each donor was one of three healthy Caucasian mothers or one of their six children. In cDNA synthesis, all of the extracted RNA was used at roughly 1.5 ug per 15 ul.

The sequence was collected from a boy aged 5-17 years in good health. Input material: blood. V and J are TRBV20-1 and TRBJ2-5, with 9 bases lining up with TRBD2. CDR3 protein: CSARDRKREEETQYF. The CDR3, as DNA: TGCAGTGCTAGAGATCGCAAGCGGGAGGAAGAGACCCAGTACTTC.